Reported below is one T cell receptor (beta chain). Its cognate antigen has yet to be identified. It has no much larger one-base neighbor in the sample; base qualities were not kept. This sample was taken from a study of control samples from healthy donors and cancer patients (TCRdb year 2020). Library creation used the immunoSEQ multiplex PCR assay. Imported from immuneACCESS, the table was reduced by TCRdb to in-frame sequences with V and J called. These copies leave out some clones; in studies compared against another copy, an unresolved V gene accounts for under half, and the cause of the remainder is not known. The sample records approximately 94,000 clones, 84% of which are singletons. 30% to 40% of the sample is in the top ten clones. Sequenced sample: PBMCs. This clonotype was obtained from a man aged 65 to 79 with lung cancer.

The nucleotides read TGTGCCAGCAGTCCTGAGACCCCCTCGGGTGGCTACACCTTC. Translated, this gives CASSPETPSGGYTF. This sequence uses TRBV28 and TRBJ1-2, with no confident D gene call. V gives up 5 bases and J gives up 7 bases, and the segment between their germline ends measures 17 bases. The germline V gene encodes CDR1 MDHEN and CDR2 SYDVKM. From cysteine to phenylalanine, the CDR3 is 14 amino acids long. Left in the record is the CDR3 DNA by itself, 42 bases read in frame from the first base.